These 32 T cell receptor beta chains share one sample of origin, sequenced in a study of T cells after yellow fever vaccination. TCRdb passed the 5' RACE reads through MiXCR, listing each CDR3 protein once. The table has some 240,000 distinct CDR3 sequences, around 4.9% seen once; the top ten hold roughly 3.4%. The specimen comprised CD4+ T cells sorted from PBMCs, sampled on the day of the yellow fever booster vaccination. The receptors were sampled from a man younger than 30 who received the YFV17D yellow fever vaccine.

This clonotype has ten or more counts. The junction differs from germline at one of its ends, possibly a read error. The chain recombines TRBV7-7 with TRBJ1-1; D unclear. Germline CDR1 reads SSHAT; CDR2 reads FNYEAQ (reference sequence). This CDR3 is 13 amino acids long. CDR3 sequence: CASSVNLNTEAFF. The DNA for the CDR3 is TGTGCTAGCAGCGTGAACCTGAACACTGAAGCTTTCTTT.

This clonotype was seen only a few times. This chain joins TRBV6-5 and TRBJ2-2, with 7 bases matching TRBD1. V lost 6 bases to trimming and J lost 4 bases; unmatched junction nucleotides: 8. The CDR3 totals 15 residues. Germline loops: CDR1 MNHEY, CDR2 SVGAGI. CDR3: CASRIDRAGTGELFF. The CDR3 DNA is TGTGCCAGCAGGATAGACAGGGCGGGCACCGGGGAGCTGTTTTTT.

This clonotype was seen a few times. V is TRBV10-3 and J is TRBJ2-2, with D perhaps being TRBD1 or TRBD2 (5 bases each). With 5 bases removed from V and 2 bases from J, the gap between germline ends came to 12 bases. From germline, CDR1 is ENHRY and CDR2 SYGVKD. The CDR3 extends over 15 amino acids. For the CDR3, the DNA is TGTGCCATCAGTCCGAGGGGAGCCAACACCGGGGAGCTGTTTTTT. Amino acid sequence: CAISPRGANTGELFF.

Only a few counts were recorded for this clonotype. This chain links TRBV11-2 with TRBJ2-7; 7 bases line up with TRBD1. This CDR3 contains 14 residues. Germline CDR1 is SGHAT and CDR2 is FQNNGV. J gave up 0 bases and V 4 bases, and 3 bases lay outside the gene matches. Here the CDR3 reads CASSSDRISYEQYV. CDR3 DNA: TGTGCCAGCAGCTCGGACAGGATCTCCTACGAGCAGTACGTC.

This clonotype was counted a few times. The chain employs TRBV20-1 and TRBJ2-7; TRBD1 is a possible D gene (6 bases). CDR1 and CDR2 (germline): DFQATT, SNEGSKA (reference sequence). The CDR3 contains 13 residues. V shed 4 bases and J shed 7 bases, with 17 bases lying between them. CDR3: CSAMDSELWEQYV. CDR3 sequence (DNA): TGCAGTGCTATGGACAGCGAACTATGGGAGCAGTACGTC.

This clonotype has a count of ten or more. CDR3 residues: CASSPEGVPYEQYF. In nucleotides, the CDR3 is TGTGCCAGCAGCCCAGAAGGGGTACCCTACGAGCAGTACTTC. The rearrangement links TRBV4-2 to TRBJ2-7; weak D call: TRBD1 (5 bases). Trimming pared 4 bases from V and 2 bases from J, leaving 12 bases between. In germline, CDR1 is LGHNA, CDR2 YNFKEQ. CDR3 size: 14 residues.

The chain recombines TRBV5-6 with TRBJ1-1, with D unclear. Trimming cost V 5 bases and J 6 bases, with 14 bases left between them. CDR1 and CDR2 from the germline V gene are SGHDT and YYEEEE. CDR3 length: 13 residues. The CDR3, as DNA: TGTGCCAGCAGTCTGTGGGGAGGCGCTGAAGCTTTCTTT. Its translation: CASSLWGGAEAFF.

The sample holds a few counts of this clonotype. This chain connects TRBV19 to TRBJ1-5; 7 positions match TRBD1. V lost 8 bases, J lost 6 bases, and 10 bases stayed unmatched. The CDR3 spans 14 residues. Germline CDR1 and CDR2: LNHDA and SQIVND (reference sequence). The CDR3 DNA is TGTGCCAGTGAACCAACAGGGGTCGGTCAGCCCCAGCATTTT. It is translated as CASEPTGVGQPQHF.

This clonotype occurred a few times. The rearrangement joins TRBV7-2 to TRBJ2-3; TRBD2 matches 8 bases. V shed 7 bases, J shed 2 bases, and the junction held 8 bases outside the gene matches. This CDR3 is 15 amino acids long. Germline V gene sequence: CDR1 SGHTA, CDR2 FQGNSA. This chain's CDR3 is CASTKRESPTDTQYF. The CDR3, as DNA: TGTGCCAGCACTAAGCGGGAGAGTCCCACAGATACGCAGTATTTT.

This rearrangement joins TRBV12-3 or TRBV12-4 to TRBJ1-2, with 7 bases identical to TRBD1. V gave up 2 bases and J gave up 8 bases; unmatched junction bases: 8. The length of the CDR3 is 14 residues. CDR3: CASSLNRDSDGYTF. CDR3 in DNA: TGTGCCAGCAGTTTAAACAGGGACAGCGACGGCTACACCTTC.

In this sample, this clonotype turned up a few times. The chain carries TRBV12-3 or TRBV12-4 and TRBJ2-1; 9 positions match TRBD1. The CDR3 extends over 16 amino acids. The J segment lost 7 bases and the V segment lost 5 bases, leaving 12 bases of the junction unmatched. CDR3 region: CASSSGTGFLFNEQFF. The CDR3 nucleotides are TGTGCCAGCAGTAGCGGGACAGGGTTTCTGTTTAATGAGCAGTTCTTC.

This chain connects TRBV4-1 to TRBJ2-5; no clear D gene. Germline CDR1 MGHRA, CDR2 YSYEKL. Trimming cost V 0 bases and J 4 bases, with 9 bases left between them. The CDR3 loop spans 14 amino acids. The CDR3: CASSQDRDGETQYF. CDR3 nucleotides: TGCGCCAGCAGCCAAGATCGAGACGGAGAGACCCAGTACTTC.

This clonotype has at least ten counts. J is TRBJ2-1 and V is TRBV5-1; possibly TRBD2 for D (6 bases). Trimming removed 0 bases from V and 2 bases from J, with 12 bases in between. CDR3 length: 16 residues. Germline-derived CDR1 and CDR2 are SGHRS and YFSETQ. For the CDR3, the DNA is TGCGCCAGCAGCTTGGACCCGGGACTTACCTACAATGAGCAGTTCTTC. Residues: CASSLDPGLTYNEQFF.

This clonotype was observed many times. V is TRBV7-2 and J is TRBJ2-4; D gene unclear. V lost 8 bases to trimming and J lost 7 bases, with 9 bases between them. The CDR3 extends over 11 amino acids. The germline CDR1 and CDR2 sequences are SGHTA and FQGNSA. The CDR3 loop reads CASRVGNIQYF. The CDR3, as DNA: TGTGCCAGCCGGGTGGGGAACATTCAGTACTTC.

This clonotype occurred many times. The chain is built from TRBV6-6 and TRBJ2-1, with D maybe TRBD1 (6 bases). V was cut by 2 bases and J by 6 bases, with 17 bases left in between. Germline CDR1 reads MNHNY; CDR2 reads SVGAGI (reference sequence). The CDR3 runs to 16 residues. CDR3 coding DNA: TGTGCCAGCAGTTACCGGGGACACCCTTCTCTCAATGAGCAGTTCTTC. It translates to CASSYRGHPSLNEQFF.

Only a few counts were recorded for this clonotype. CDR3 region: CASSYSIVRTEAFF. The CDR3 nucleotides read TGTGCCAGCAGTTACTCGATTGTGAGAACTGAAGCTTTCTTT. The V call is TRBV6-5, the J call TRBJ1-1, with unresolved D. Trimming removed 0 bases at V and 5 bases at J, with 10 bases between. Germline loops: CDR1 MNHEY, CDR2 SVGAGI. The CDR3 is made up of 14 amino acids.

This clonotype was recorded a few times. This chain connects TRBV3-1 to TRBJ1-6; the D gene is possibly TRBD1 (5 bases). Deletions cut 4 bases from V and 8 bases from J, with 9 bases between. This CDR3 is built from 13 residues. Per the germline V gene, CDR1 is LGHDT and CDR2 is YNNKEL (reference sequence). CDR3 sequence: CASSREGHSPLHF. Here the CDR3 DNA reads TGTGCCAGCAGCCGAGAGGGGCATTCACCCCTCCACTTT. The variable domain in full, completed from reference TRBV3-1 and TRBJ1-6, reads DTAVSQTPKYLVTQMGNDKSIKCEQNLGHDTMYWYKQDSKKFLKIMFSYNNKELIINETVPNRFSPKSPDKAHLNLHINSLELGDSAVYFCASSREGHSPLHFGNGTRLTVT.

In its sample, this clonotype was seen a few times. The chain couples TRBV20-1 to TRBJ2-3; tentatively, D is TRBD1 (5 bases). Germline V lookup: CDR1 DFQATT, CDR2 SNEGSKA (reference sequence). Trimming pared 0 bases from V and 4 bases from J, leaving 11 bases between. The CDR3 contains 14 residues. Here the CDR3 DNA reads TGCAGTGCTAGAGATGCCCAGGGCGCAGATACGCAGTATTTT. Its translation: CSARDAQGADTQYF.

This clonotype was picked up many times. V gene TRBV6-2 or TRBV6-3 combines with J gene TRBJ1-6; TRBD1 agrees at 7 bases. The junction had 5 bases not matched to a gene; V was cut back by 5 bases and J by 7 bases. The germline V gene has CDR1 MNHEY and CDR2 SVGEGT. The CDR3 is 14 residues long. CDR3 sequence (DNA): TGTGCCAGCAGTACCGGGACAGAGAATTCACCCCTCCACTTT. Its protein is CASSTGTENSPLHF.

Regarding this clonotype: A much bigger clone sits one base away, suggesting this may be a read error. The chain uses TRBV12-3 or TRBV12-4 and TRBJ1-5; D is unclear. The V end lost 7 bases, the J end lost 6 bases, and 22 bases lay between the germline ends. CDR3 length: 16 residues. The DNA for the CDR3 is TGTGCCAGCACCCCTGGCACGGGCGCGTCTATTCAGCCCCAGCATTTT. This translates into CASTPGTGASIQPQHF.

The chain has TRBV2 and TRBJ2-2, with 7 bases identical to TRBD1. Looked up from germline, CDR1 is SNHLY and CDR2 is FYNNEI. This CDR3 is 14 amino acids long. The junction had 1 base not matched to a gene; V was cut back by 6 bases and J by 0 bases. DNA of the CDR3: TGTGCCAGCAGACAGGGGTCGAACACCGGGGAGCTGTTTTTT. It yields the protein CASRQGSNTGELFF.

This clonotype was detected many times. J is TRBJ2-3 and V is TRBV5-4; no reliable D call. The CDR3 length is 14 residues. V lost 4 bases, J lost 5 bases, and 14 bases lay in between. Germline CDR1 SGHNT, CDR2 YYREEE (reference sequence). CDR3 nucleotide sequence: TGTGCCAGCAGCCTTCTGGCTGAGATAGATACGCAGTATTTT. Protein: CASSLLAEIDTQYF.

This clonotype has only a few counts. The CDR3 DNA reads TGTGCCAGCAGCTTACAGGGAGGTGATACGCAGTATTTT. Amino acids: CASSLQGGDTQYF. The chain joins TRBV3-1 to TRBJ2-3, with D perhaps given as TRBD1 or TRBD2 (6 bases each). The CDR3 loop spans 13 amino acids. Trimming took 5 bases from V and 6 from J, leaving 12 bases between them. Germline V gene sequence: CDR1 LGHDT, CDR2 YNNKEL (reference sequence).

The genes are TRBV6-2 or TRBV6-3 and TRBJ2-7; D is unresolved. Trimming cost V 2 bases and J 3 bases, with 8 bases left between them. CDR3 size: 13 residues. From germline, CDR1 is MNHEY and CDR2 SVGEGT. The CDR3 DNA is TGTGCCAGCAGTTACCTGGGGATCTACGAGCAGTACGTC. This encodes CASSYLGIYEQYV.

This clonotype occurred a few times. The V gene is TRBV7-2, the J gene TRBJ1-6; 7 positions agree with TRBD1. Germline assignment: CDR1 SGHTA and CDR2 FQGNSA. The CDR3 extends over 15 amino acids. The trim removed 3 bases at V and 8 bases at J, leaving 7 bases unmatched. The CDR3 bases are TGTGCCAGCAGCTTCGGGGACAGAGACTATTCACCCCTCCACTTT. Translation gives CASSFGDRDYSPLHF. The variable domain in full, with the rest retrieved from reference TRBV7-2 and TRBJ1-6, is GAGVSQSPSNKVTEKGKDVELRCDPISGHTALYWYRQSLGQGLEFLIYFQGNSAPDKSGLPSDRFSAERTGGSVSTLTIQRTQQEDSAVYLCASSFGDRDYSPLHFGNGTRLTVT.

The chain carries TRBV7-8 and TRBJ1-5, with 7 positions matching TRBD1. With 5 bases clipped from V and 9 bases from J, the junction kept 16 bases outside the gene matches. Germline assignment: CDR1 SGHVS and CDR2 FQNEAQ. This CDR3 has 16 residues. CDR3 coding DNA: TGTGCCAGCAGCGGAGTAACAGGGGTCGTAGTACGGCCCCAGCATTTT. Its translation: CASSGVTGVVVRPQHF. The variable domain in full, with the rest retrieved from reference TRBV7-8 and TRBJ1-5, is GAGVSQSPRYKVAKRGQDVALRCDPISGHVSLFWYQQALGQGPEFLTYFQNEAQLDKSGLPSDRFFAERPEGSVSTLKIQRTQQEDSAVYLCASSGVTGVVVRPQHFGDGTRLSIL.

This clonotype was seen a handful of times. The gene calls are TRBV7-9 and TRBJ1-1, with 7 bases that match TRBD1. V shed 5 bases and J 1 base; nucleotides not matched to a gene: 7. The CDR3 consists of 15 residues. Germline V gene sequence: CDR1 SEHNR, CDR2 FQNEAQ (reference sequence). The CDR3 bases are TGTGCCAGCAGCAACAGGGGACGGGGGAACACTGAAGCTTTCTTT. Protein product: CASSNRGRGNTEAFF.

The V and J genes are TRBV7-9 and TRBJ1-6; 8 bases are a match to TRBD1. V shed 5 bases and J 9 bases; nucleotides not matched to a gene: 15. The CDR3 spans 17 residues. The germline gives CDR1 SEHNR, CDR2 FQNEAQ (reference sequence). The CDR3 nucleotides are TGTGCCAGCAGCCCACCCATTGGGGACAGGAGTGGTTCACCCCTCCACTTT. Encoded protein: CASSPPIGDRSGSPLHF.

This clonotype has a handful of counts. The rearrangement links TRBV7-2 to TRBJ2-4; 8 bases are a match to TRBD1. The germline CDR1 and CDR2 sequences are SGHTA and FQGNSA. V lost 5 bases to trimming and J lost 4 bases; unmatched junction nucleotides: 4. There are 14 residues in the CDR3. DNA of the CDR3: TGTGCCAGCAGCCCCCGGACAGGGAAAAACATTCAGTACTTC. Its protein product is CASSPRTGKNIQYF.

The CDR3 coding sequence is TGTGCCAGCAGCCCCGACCCTCTCTTGGGTGGCTACACCTTC. This gives the protein CASSPDPLLGGYTF. V is TRBV5-5 and J is TRBJ1-2; D gene uncertain. From germline, CDR1 is SGHKS and CDR2 YYEKEE (reference sequence). There are 14 residues in the CDR3. With 4 bases removed from V and 7 bases from J, the gap between germline ends came to 17 bases.

This clonotype occurred a few times. V and J are TRBV25-1 and TRBJ2-5, with 8 bases that match TRBD2. CDR3 size: 14 residues. The V gene end was trimmed by 2 bases and the J gene end by 3 bases; junction bases not matched to a gene: 2. The V gene's germline CDR1 is MGHDK and CDR2 SYGVNS. Written as DNA, the CDR3 is TGTGCCAGCAGTGAAGCGGGGGGAAAAGAGACCCAGTACTTC. This encodes CASSEAGGKETQYF. Supplemented by reference TRBV25-1 and TRBJ2-5, the full variable domain reads EADIYQTPRYLVIGTGKKITLECSQTMGHDKMYWYQQDPGMELHLIHYSYGVNSTEKGDLSSESTVSRIRTEHFPLTLESARPSHTSQYLCASSEAGGKETQYFGPGTRLLVL.

This clonotype was counted only a few times. The V call is TRBV20-1, the J call TRBJ2-4; TRBD1 or TRBD2 may be the D gene (5 bases each). With 1 base removed from V and 0 bases from J, the gap between germline ends came to 34 bases. Germline V CDR1 and CDR2: DFQATT, SNEGSKA (reference sequence). This CDR3 has 23 residues. The chain's CDR3 is CSARVTGTTVLAKGPIAKNIQYF. The CDR3 DNA sequence: TGCAGTGCTAGAGTAACCGGGACCACAGTTTTGGCCAAGGGACCAATAGCCAAAAACATTCAGTACTTC.